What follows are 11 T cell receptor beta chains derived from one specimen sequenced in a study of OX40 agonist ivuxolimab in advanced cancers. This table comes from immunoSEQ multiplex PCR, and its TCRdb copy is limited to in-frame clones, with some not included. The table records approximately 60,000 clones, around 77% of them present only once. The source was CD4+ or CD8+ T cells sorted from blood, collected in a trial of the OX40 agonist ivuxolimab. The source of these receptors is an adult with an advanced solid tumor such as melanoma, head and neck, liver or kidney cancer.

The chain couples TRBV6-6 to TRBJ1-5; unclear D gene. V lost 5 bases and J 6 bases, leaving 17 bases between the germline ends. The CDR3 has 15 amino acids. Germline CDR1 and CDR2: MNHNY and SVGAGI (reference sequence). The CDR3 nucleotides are TGTGCCAGCAGTCCCACCTCCCCAGGTACTCAGCCCCAGCATTTT. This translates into CASSPTSPGTQPQHF.

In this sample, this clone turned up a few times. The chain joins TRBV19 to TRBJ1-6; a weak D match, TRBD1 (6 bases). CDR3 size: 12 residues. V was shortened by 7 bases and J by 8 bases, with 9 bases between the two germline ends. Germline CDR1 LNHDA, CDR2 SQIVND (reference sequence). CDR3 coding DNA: TGTGCCAGTACAGGGGAGCATTCACCCCTCCACTTT. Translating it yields CASTGEHSPLHF.

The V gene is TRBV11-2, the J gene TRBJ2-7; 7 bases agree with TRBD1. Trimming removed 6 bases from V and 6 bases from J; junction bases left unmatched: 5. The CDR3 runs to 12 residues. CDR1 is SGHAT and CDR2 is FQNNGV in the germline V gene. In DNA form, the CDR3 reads TGTGCCAGCAGTCCCACAGGGGTCGAGCAGTACTTC. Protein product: CASSPTGVEQYF.

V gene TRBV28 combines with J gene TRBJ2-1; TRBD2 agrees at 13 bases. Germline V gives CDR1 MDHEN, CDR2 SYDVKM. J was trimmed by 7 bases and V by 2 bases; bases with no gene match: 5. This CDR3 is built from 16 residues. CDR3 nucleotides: TGTGCCAGCAGTTTACCTACTAGCGGGAGGGGGAATGAGCAGTTCTTC. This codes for CASSLPTSGRGNEQFF.

CDR3 DNA sequence: TGCGCCAGCAGCTTGGCACAGGGTAGGGGAGATACGCAGTATTTT. It codes for CASSLAQGRGDTQYF. V and J are TRBV5-1 and TRBJ2-3, with D perhaps TRBD1 (6 bases). CDR1 is SGHRS, CDR2 YFSETQ, per germline. This CDR3 spans 15 amino acids. The V and J ends lost 0 bases and 5 bases respectively, with 13 bases between them.

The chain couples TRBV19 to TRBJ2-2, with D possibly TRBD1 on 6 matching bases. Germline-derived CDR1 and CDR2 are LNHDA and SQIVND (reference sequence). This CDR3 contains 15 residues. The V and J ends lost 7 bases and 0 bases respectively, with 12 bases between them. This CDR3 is CASKTGSANTGELFF. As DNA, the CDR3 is TGTGCCAGTAAGACAGGAAGCGCGAACACCGGGGAGCTGTTTTTT.

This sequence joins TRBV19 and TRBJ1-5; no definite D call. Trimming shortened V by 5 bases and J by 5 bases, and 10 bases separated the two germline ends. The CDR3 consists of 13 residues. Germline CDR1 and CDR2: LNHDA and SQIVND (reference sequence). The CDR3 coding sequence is TGTGCCAGTAGTCCTCGCCCCGATCAGCCCCAGCATTTT. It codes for CASSPRPDQPQHF.

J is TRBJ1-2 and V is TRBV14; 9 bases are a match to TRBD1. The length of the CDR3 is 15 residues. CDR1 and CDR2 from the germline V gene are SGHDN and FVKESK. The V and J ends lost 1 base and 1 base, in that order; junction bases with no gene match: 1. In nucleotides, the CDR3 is TGTGCCAGCAGCCAAGCGACAGGGGGTAACTATGGCTACACCTTC. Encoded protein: CASSQATGGNYGYTF.

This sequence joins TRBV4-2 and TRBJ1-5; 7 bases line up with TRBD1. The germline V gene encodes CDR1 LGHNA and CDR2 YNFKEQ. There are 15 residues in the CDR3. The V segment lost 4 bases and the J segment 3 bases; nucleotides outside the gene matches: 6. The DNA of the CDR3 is TGTGCCAGCAGCCGGACAGGCGACTCCAATCAGCCCCAGCATTTT. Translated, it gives CASSRTGDSNQPQHF.

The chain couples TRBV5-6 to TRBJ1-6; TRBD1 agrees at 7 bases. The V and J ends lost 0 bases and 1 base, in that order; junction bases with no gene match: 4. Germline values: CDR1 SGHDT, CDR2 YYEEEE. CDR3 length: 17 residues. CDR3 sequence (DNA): TGTGCCAGCAGCTTGGATGCGACAGGGTCCTATAATTCACCCCTCCACTTT. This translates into CASSLDATGSYNSPLHF.

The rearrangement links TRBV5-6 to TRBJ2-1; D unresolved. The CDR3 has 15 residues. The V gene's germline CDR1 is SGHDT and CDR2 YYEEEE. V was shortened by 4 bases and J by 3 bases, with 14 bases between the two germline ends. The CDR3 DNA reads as TGTGCCAGCAGCCAACAAGGTAACCTCTACAATGAGCAGTTCTTC. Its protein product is CASSQQGNLYNEQFF.